A single sample gave rise to the 21 T cell receptor beta chains below, sequenced in a study of cytomegalovirus exposure and HLA in healthy donors. This PCR relied on a set of 60 Vbeta primers and 13 Jbeta primers. Libraries were prepared by immunoSEQ multiplex PCR; TCRdb keeps only in-frame clonotypes and omits some of them. The table lists around 140,000 clones, about 86% of them singletons. Sequencing was carried out using PBMCs. The receptors come from a woman aged 30 to 39 in good health and CMV-seronegative.

V gene TRBV4-2 combines with J gene TRBJ2-3; 8 nucleotides agree with TRBD2. This CDR3 contains 16 residues. Germline CDR1 reads LGHNA; CDR2 reads YNFKEQ. V shed 1 base and J 4 bases; nucleotides not matched to a gene: 7. CDR3 in DNA: TGTGCCAGCAGCCAAGCGAGCGGGAGTCGGCCAGATACGCAGTATTTT. This encodes CASSQASGSRPDTQYF.

The chain recombines TRBV28 with TRBJ2-2, with TRBD1 as a possible D gene (5 bases). Germline V lookup: CDR1 MDHEN, CDR2 SYDVKM. V lost 0 bases to trimming and J lost 4 bases, with 9 bases between them. This CDR3 has 15 residues. CDR3 coding DNA: TGTGCCAGCAGTTTATGGGGGCGCGGCACCGGGGAGCTGTTTTTT. Residues: CASSLWGRGTGELFF.

The gene calls are TRBV7-9 and TRBJ1-1; the D is unclear. CDR3 size: 12 residues. The V gene's germline CDR1 is SEHNR and CDR2 FQNEAQ (reference sequence). Trimming cost V 3 bases and J 5 bases, with 7 bases left between them. CDR3 sequence reads: CASSLRGTEAFF. CDR3 bases: TGTGCCAGCAGCTTGCGGGGTACTGAAGCTTTCTTT.

V usage is TRBV11-2 and J usage is TRBJ2-7, with TRBD2 identical over 9 bases. The ends lost 5 bases at V and 3 bases at J; junction bases unmatched: 14. The V gene's germline CDR1 is SGHAT and CDR2 FQNNGV. CDR3 length: 17 residues. The CDR3 sequence is CASSLKRGVLAGYEQYF. CDR3 bases: TGTGCCAGCAGCCTCAAACGGGGGGTACTAGCGGGCTACGAGCAGTACTTC.

This chain uses TRBV30 with TRBJ2-2; 8 bases map to TRBD1. The germline V gene has CDR1 GTSNPN and CDR2 SVGIG (reference sequence). The junction had 9 bases not matched to a gene; V was cut back by 4 bases and J by 2 bases. The CDR3 runs to 16 residues. CDR3 in DNA: TGTGCCTGGACCCCACTAGACAGGGGTAACACCGGGGAGCTGTTTTTT. It yields the protein CAWTPLDRGNTGELFF. Full variable domain (rest looked up from reference TRBV30 and TRBJ2-2): SQTIHQWPATLVQPVGSPLSLECTVEGTSNPNLYWYRQAAGRGLQLLFYSVGIGQISSEVPQNLSASRPQDRQFILSSKKLLLSDSGFYLCAWTPLDRGNTGELFFGEGSRLTVL.

The chain couples TRBV7-6 to TRBJ1-3; TRBD1 matches 7 bases. The V and J ends lost 1 base and 3 bases, in that order; junction bases with no gene match: 9. Germline CDR1 is SGHVS and CDR2 is FNYEAQ. The length of the CDR3 is 17 residues. CDR3 nucleotides: TGTGCCAGCAGCTTAGAAGGCGGGGACAGCTATGGAAACACCATATATTTT. Amino acid sequence: CASSLEGGDSYGNTIYF.

The V gene is TRBV2, the J gene TRBJ1-4, with 7 bases that match TRBD1. Unmatched junction bases numbered 11, after V lost 0 bases and J lost 7 bases. CDR3 length: 17 amino acids. Germline V gene data show CDR1 as SNHLY and CDR2 as FYNNEI. The CDR3: CASSEALSGGLREKLFF. The CDR3 DNA reads as TGTGCCAGCAGTGAAGCGCTGTCAGGGGGACTCCGTGAAAAACTGTTTTTT. Looking up the rest from reference TRBV2 and TRBJ1-4 gives the full variable domain: EPEVTQTPSHQVTQMGQEVILRCVPISNHLYFYWYRQILGQKVEFLVSFYNNEISEKSEIFDDQFSVERPDGSNFTLKIRSTKLEDSAMYFCASSEALSGGLREKLFFGSGTQLSVL.

This chain links TRBV7-6 with TRBJ2-7, with a possible D match to TRBD1 (6 bases). Between the trimmed V and J ends, which lost 2 bases and 5 bases, there was a span of 10 bases. The CDR3 has 13 residues. Germline V CDR1 and CDR2: SGHVS, FNYEAQ. In DNA, the CDR3 is TGTGCCAGCAGCTTATACAGGGCCCACGAGCAGTACTTC. Amino acids: CASSLYRAHEQYF. Based on the CDR3 plus reference TRBV7-6 and TRBJ2-7, the full variable domain is GAGVSQSPRYKVTKRGQDVALRCDPISGHVSLYWYRQALGQGPEFLTYFNYEAQQDKSGLPNDRFSAERPEGSISTLTIQRTEQRDSAMYRCASSLYRAHEQYFGPGTRLTVT.

The chain is built from TRBV7-9 and TRBJ1-2, with D maybe TRBD1 (5 bases). Deletions cut 3 bases from V and 7 bases from J, with 12 bases between. CDR1 and CDR2 (germline): SEHNR, FQNEAQ (reference sequence). This CDR3 spans 13 amino acids. CDR3: CASSFAGVRGYTF. DNA for the CDR3: TGTGCCAGCAGCTTCGCGGGGGTCCGTGGCTACACCTTC.

The J gene is TRBJ2-1, the V gene TRBV28, with unresolved D. V dropped 5 bases and J dropped 0 bases, with 11 bases sitting between them. Germline lookup yields CDR1 MDHEN and CDR2 SYDVKM. This CDR3 contains 15 residues. The CDR3, as DNA: TGTGCCAGCAGTCACTCCTCGGGCTCCTACAATGAGCAGTTCTTC. Translating it yields CASSHSSGSYNEQFF.

The V gene is TRBV7-8, the J gene TRBJ1-2; D remains unclear. CDR3 size: 15 residues. Germline values: CDR1 SGHVS, CDR2 FQNEAQ. Deletions cut 5 bases from V and 3 bases from J, with 16 bases between. The CDR3 nucleotides are TGTGCCAGCAGCACGGACTCCTCCTACTACTATGGCTACACCTTC. Amino acids: CASSTDSSYYYGYTF.

The chain uses TRBV7-9 and TRBJ1-2; TRBD1 aligns across 8 bases. From germline, CDR1 is SEHNR and CDR2 FQNEAQ (reference sequence). The CDR3 sequence is 17 residues long. The ends lost 5 bases at V and 7 bases at J; junction bases unmatched: 18. CDR3 coding DNA: TGTGCCAGCAGCCGCATCGGGGCAGGGGGCGCGGGCTGTGGCTACACCTTC. It is translated as CASSRIGAGGAGCGYTF.

This chain links TRBV5-1 with TRBJ1-1, with no clear D. Germline assignment: CDR1 SGHRS and CDR2 YFSETQ. The germline V and J ends were trimmed by 3 bases and 4 bases, with 13 bases remaining between them. The CDR3 totals 14 residues. The CDR3 protein is CASSWGQEGTEAFF. DNA for the CDR3: TGCGCCAGCAGCTGGGGTCAAGAGGGCACTGAAGCTTTCTTT.

V gene TRBV28 combines with J gene TRBJ1-4, with D tentatively TRBD1 (6 bases). The CDR3 is made up of 15 amino acids. V was shortened by 3 bases and J by 9 bases, with 17 bases between the two germline ends. The V gene's germline CDR1 is MDHEN and CDR2 SYDVKM. CDR3 residues: CASSFRGLNAKKLFF. CDR3 DNA: TGTGCCAGCAGTTTTAGGGGGTTAAATGCGAAAAAACTGTTTTTT.

The CDR3 reads CASSAGQGGNQPQHF. Here the CDR3 DNA reads TGTGCCAGCAGCGCGGGACAGGGGGGAAATCAGCCCCAGCATTTT. The rearrangement joins TRBV9 to TRBJ1-5, with 11 bases that match TRBD1. In germline, CDR1 is SGDLS, CDR2 YYNGEE. The CDR3 runs to 15 residues. V lost 3 bases and J lost 4; bases outside the gene matches: 3.

V is TRBV5-1 and J is TRBJ1-5, with D tentatively TRBD1 (6 bases). CDR3 length: 15 residues. Looked up from germline, CDR1 is SGHRS and CDR2 is YFSETQ. Trimming removed 1 base at V and 0 bases at J, with 8 bases between. The CDR3, as DNA: TGCGCCAGCAGCTTGAGGGGGGGTAGCAATCAGCCCCAGCATTTT. This sequence encodes CASSLRGGSNQPQHF.

CDR3 sequence (DNA): TGTGCCAGCAGCTTTAGCGTTAGCTCCTACAATGAGCAGTTCTTC. Amino acid sequence: CASSFSVSSYNEQFF. This chain joins TRBV7-7 and TRBJ2-1, with D possibly being TRBD2 (5 bases). The CDR3 contains 15 residues. Germline CDR1 and CDR2: SSHAT and FNYEAQ (reference sequence). Trimming took off 3 bases at V and 0 bases at J, with 9 bases between the two ends.

This chain joins TRBV19 and TRBJ1-1; D gene uncertain. V was cut by 5 bases and J by 0 bases, with 7 bases left in between. Germline V lookup: CDR1 LNHDA, CDR2 SQIVND (reference sequence). The CDR3 totals 13 residues. The CDR3 sequence is CASSSTMNTEAFF. The CDR3, as DNA: TGTGCCAGTAGTTCTACCATGAACACTGAAGCTTTCTTT.

V and J are TRBV28 and TRBJ1-2; D unresolved. The V and J ends lost 2 bases and 4 bases respectively, with 11 bases between them. Germline V gives CDR1 MDHEN, CDR2 SYDVKM. There are 14 residues in the CDR3. This CDR3 reads CASSLVNSFYGYTF. The CDR3 nucleotides are TGTGCCAGCAGTTTAGTCAACTCATTCTATGGCTACACCTTC.

This chain uses TRBV30 with TRBJ2-5, with TRBD1 matching over 8 bases. Germline CDR1 reads GTSNPN; CDR2 reads SVGIG (reference sequence). Losses at the gene ends were 5 bases for V and 7 bases for J; bases not matched to a gene: 12. CDR3 size: 14 residues. CDR3 DNA sequence: TGTGCCTGGGATCTGCCAGGGGGCTCGGGGACCCAGTACTTC. Translated, it gives CAWDLPGGSGTQYF.

This clone was seen a single time. The CDR3 bases are TGTGCCTGGACGACAGGGGGCAGAAGCGAGCAGTACTTC. Residues: CAWTTGGRSEQYF. The V and J genes are TRBV30 and TRBJ2-5, with 10 nucleotides matching TRBD1. The J call may not be correct, given that the DNA end is closer to TRBJ2-7. Germline values: CDR1 GTSNPN, CDR2 SVGIG (reference sequence). This CDR3 is 13 amino acids long.